This T cell receptor (beta chain) was retrieved from a study of a mutant IDH1 vaccine in newly diagnosed glioma. About the study: In some groups vaccination began 4-6 weeks post-radiotherapy; others received it with temozolomide. Standard pretreatment was either radiotherapy, temozolomide, or, for most, radiochemotherapy with temozolomide. Overall study results and limits: Apparently, pseudoprogression bore no relation to changes among the top peripheral T cell clonotypes.

Time point reported: week 35, safety follow-up. Each vaccine dose was 300 ug of mutant IDH1 20-mer peptide, with topical imiquimod. New WHO grade 3 or 4 astrocytomas that were IDH1-mutant and ATRX-lost had been found in donors. Germline CDR1 is SGHRS and CDR2 is YFSETQ. The CDR3 is 16 residues long. V lost 0 bases and J lost 4; bases outside the gene matches: 8. Turning to this clone: What it binds is unknown.

Generated by immunoSEQ multiplex PCR, the TCRdb table keeps only in-frame clones and is missing some. The top ten hold roughly 30% of the sample, which has fewer than 30,000 clones, around four fifths seen once. The receptor's source is a man younger than 40 with glioma. Specimen: PBMCs, collected from a glioma patient whose treatment included an IDH1 peptide vaccine. The chain joins TRBV5-1 to TRBJ2-5; 8 bases are a match to TRBD1. CDR3 in amino acids: CASSLGDRPRGETQYF. In nucleotides, the CDR3 is TGCGCCAGCAGCTTGGGGGACAGGCCGCGAGGAGAGACCCAGTACTTC.